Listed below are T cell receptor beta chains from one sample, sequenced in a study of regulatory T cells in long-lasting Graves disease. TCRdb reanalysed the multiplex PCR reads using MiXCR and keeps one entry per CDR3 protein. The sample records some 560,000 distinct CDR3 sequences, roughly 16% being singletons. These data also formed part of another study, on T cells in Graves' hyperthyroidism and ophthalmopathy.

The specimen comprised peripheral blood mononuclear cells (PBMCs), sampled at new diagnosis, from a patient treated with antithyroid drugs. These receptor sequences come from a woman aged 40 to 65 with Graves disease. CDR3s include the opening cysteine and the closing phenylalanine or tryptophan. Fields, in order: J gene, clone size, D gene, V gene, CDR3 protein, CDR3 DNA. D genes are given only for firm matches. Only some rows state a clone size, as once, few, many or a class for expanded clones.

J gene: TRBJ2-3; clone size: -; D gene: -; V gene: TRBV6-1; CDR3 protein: CASSEGTFLGTDTQYF; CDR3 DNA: TGTGCCAGCAGTGAGGGGACCTTCTTGGGCACAGATACGCAGTATTTT
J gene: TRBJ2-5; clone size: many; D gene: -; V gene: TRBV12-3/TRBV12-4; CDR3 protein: CASSLEGERPETQYF; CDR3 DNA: TGTGCCAGCAGTTTAGAGGGGGAGCGTCCGGAGACCCAGTACTTC
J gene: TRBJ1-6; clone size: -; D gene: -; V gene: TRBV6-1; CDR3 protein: CASSDLRSPLHF; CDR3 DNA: TGTGCCAGCAGTGATCTCCGTTCACCCCTCCACTTT
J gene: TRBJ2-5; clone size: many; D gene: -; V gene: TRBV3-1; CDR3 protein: CASSQDKLLVQETQYF; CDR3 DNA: TGTGCCAGCAGCCAAGATAAGTTGTTGGTTCAAGAGACCCAGTACTTC
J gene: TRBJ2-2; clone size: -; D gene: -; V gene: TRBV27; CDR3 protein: CASSAGTAGTGELFF; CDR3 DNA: TGTGCCAGCAGTGCCGGGACCGCGGGCACCGGGGAGCTGTTTTTT
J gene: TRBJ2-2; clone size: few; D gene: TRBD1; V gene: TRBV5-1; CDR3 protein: CASSLRGQGLAGELFF; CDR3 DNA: TGCGCCAGCAGCTTGCGCGGACAGGGGCTGGCCGGGGAGCTGTTTTTT
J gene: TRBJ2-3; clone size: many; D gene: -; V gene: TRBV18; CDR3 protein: CASSPRQLSTDTQYF; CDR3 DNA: TGTGCCAGCTCACCACGGCAACTAAGCACAGATACGCAGTATTTT
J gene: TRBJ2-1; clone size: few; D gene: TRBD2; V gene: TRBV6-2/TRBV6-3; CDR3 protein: CASSSGGTQQFF; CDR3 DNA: TGTGCCAGCAGTTCGGGGGGTACACAGCAGTTCTTC
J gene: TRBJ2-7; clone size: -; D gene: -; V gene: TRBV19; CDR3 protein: CASSESGTLYNEQYF; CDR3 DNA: TGTGCCAGTAGTGAATCCGGGACACTATACAATGAGCAGTACTTC
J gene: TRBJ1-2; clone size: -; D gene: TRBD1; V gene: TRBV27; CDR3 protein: CASISPGTGNYGYTF; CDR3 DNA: TGTGCCAGCATTTCACCTGGGACAGGGAACTATGGCTACACCTTC
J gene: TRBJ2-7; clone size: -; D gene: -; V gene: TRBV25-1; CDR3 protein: CASTDRYEQYF; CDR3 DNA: TGTGCCAGCACAGACAGATACGAGCAGTACTTC
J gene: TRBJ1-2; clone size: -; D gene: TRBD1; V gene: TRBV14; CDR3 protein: CASSQDFGTGKNYGYTF; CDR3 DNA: TGTGCCAGCAGCCAAGATTTTGGGACAGGGAAGAACTATGGCTACACCTTC
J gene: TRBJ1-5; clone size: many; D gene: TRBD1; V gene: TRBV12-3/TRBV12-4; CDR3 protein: CASSSDRGGQPQHF; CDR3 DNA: TGTGCCAGCAGTTCCGACAGGGGAGGTCAGCCCCAGCATTTT
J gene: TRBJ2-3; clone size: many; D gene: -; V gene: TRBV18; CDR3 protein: CASSRSSATDTQYF; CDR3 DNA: TGTGCCAGCTCCCGGTCGAGCGCCACAGATACGCAGTATTTT
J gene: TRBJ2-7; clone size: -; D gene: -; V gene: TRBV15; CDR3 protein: CATSRDGAPYEQYF; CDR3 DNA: TGTGCCACCAGCAGAGATGGGGCCCCCTACGAGCAGTACTTC
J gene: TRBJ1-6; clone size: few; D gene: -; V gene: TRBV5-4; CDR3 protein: CASSLDGTYSPLHF; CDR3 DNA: TGTGCCAGCAGCTTGGACGGCACTTATTCACCCCTCCACTTT
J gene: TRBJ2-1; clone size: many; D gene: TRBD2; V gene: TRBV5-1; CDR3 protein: CASSLTGGPFNEQFF; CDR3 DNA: TGCGCCAGCAGCTTGACGGGGGGGCCCTTCAATGAGCAGTTCTTC
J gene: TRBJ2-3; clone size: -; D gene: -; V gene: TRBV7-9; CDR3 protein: CASSLDGGFGDTQYF; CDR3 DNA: TGTGCCAGCAGCTTAGATGGCGGCTTCGGGGATACGCAGTATTTT
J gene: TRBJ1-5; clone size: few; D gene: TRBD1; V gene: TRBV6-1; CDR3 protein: CASSDRGYQPQHF; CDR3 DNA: TGTGCCAGCAGCGACAGGGGTTATCAGCCCCAGCATTTT
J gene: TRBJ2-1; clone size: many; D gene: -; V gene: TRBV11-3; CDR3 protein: CASSDMAVPEQFF; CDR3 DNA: TGTGCCAGCAGCGACATGGCTGTACCTGAGCAGTTCTTC
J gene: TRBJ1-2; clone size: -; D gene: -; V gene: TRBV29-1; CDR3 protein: CSVDSPAYGYTF; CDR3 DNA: TGCAGCGTTGATAGTCCGGCATATGGCTACACCTTC
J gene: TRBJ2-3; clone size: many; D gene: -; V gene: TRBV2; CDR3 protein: CASSPRLKDTQYF; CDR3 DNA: TGTGCCAGCAGTCCCCGCCTGAAAGATACGCAGTATTTT
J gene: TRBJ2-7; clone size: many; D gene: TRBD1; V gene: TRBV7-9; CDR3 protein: CASSLFLRQGASNEQYF; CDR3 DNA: TGTGCCAGCAGCTTGTTCTTGAGACAGGGGGCATCAAACGAGCAGTACTTC
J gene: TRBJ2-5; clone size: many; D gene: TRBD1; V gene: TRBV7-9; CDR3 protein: CASSETAGGTGETQYF; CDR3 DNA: TGTGCCAGCAGCGAAACAGCAGGGGGCACTGGGGAGACCCAGTACTTC
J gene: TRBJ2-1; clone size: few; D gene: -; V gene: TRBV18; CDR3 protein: CASSPTNNEQFF; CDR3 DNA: TGTGCCAGCTCACCGACTAACAATGAGCAGTTCTTC
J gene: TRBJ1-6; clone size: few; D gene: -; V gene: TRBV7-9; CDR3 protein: CASSFERVNSPLHF; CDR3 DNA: TGTGCCAGCAGCTTTGAACGGGTTAATTCACCCCTCCACTTT
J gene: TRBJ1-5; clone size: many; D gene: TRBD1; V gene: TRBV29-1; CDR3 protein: CSVGQGLNQPQHF; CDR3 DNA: TGCAGCGTGGGACAGGGGCTTAATCAGCCCCAGCATTTT
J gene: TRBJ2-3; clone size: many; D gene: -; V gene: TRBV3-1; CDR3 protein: CASSQGIYLGQFPTDTQYF; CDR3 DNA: TGTGCCAGCAGCCAAGGGATCTACCTCGGACAATTCCCGACAGATACGCAGTATTTT
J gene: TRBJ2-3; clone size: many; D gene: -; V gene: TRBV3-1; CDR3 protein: CASSQGLTDTQYF; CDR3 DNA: TGTGCCAGCAGCCAAGGCCTCACAGATACGCAGTATTTT
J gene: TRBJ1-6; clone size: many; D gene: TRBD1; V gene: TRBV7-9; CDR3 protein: CASGAQGASPLHF; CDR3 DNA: TGTGCCAGCGGGGCTCAGGGGGCTTCACCCCTCCACTTT
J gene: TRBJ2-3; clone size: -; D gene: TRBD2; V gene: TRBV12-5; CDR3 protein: CASGSGGTSTDTQYF; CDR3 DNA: TGTGCTAGTGGAAGCGGGGGGACTAGCACAGATACGCAGTATTTT
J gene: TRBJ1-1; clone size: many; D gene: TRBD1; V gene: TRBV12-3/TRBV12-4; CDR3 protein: CASTLPGQGRITEAFF; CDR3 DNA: TGTGCCAGCACCCTACCGGGACAGGGTAGGATCACTGAAGCTTTCTTT
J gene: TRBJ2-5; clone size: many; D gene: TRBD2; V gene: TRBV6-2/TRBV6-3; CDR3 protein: CASSYSAGGKETQYF; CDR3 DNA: TGTGCCAGCAGTTACTCAGCGGGGGGGAAGGAGACCCAGTACTTC
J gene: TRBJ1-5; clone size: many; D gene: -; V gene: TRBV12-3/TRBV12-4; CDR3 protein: CASSLTAGNQPQHF; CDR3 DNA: TGTGCCAGCAGTTTAACGGCAGGCAATCAGCCCCAGCATTTT
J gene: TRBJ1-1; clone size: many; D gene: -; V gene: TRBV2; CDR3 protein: CASSSAGLEAFF; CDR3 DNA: TGTGCCAGCAGTTCCGCGGGCCTTGAAGCTTTCTTT
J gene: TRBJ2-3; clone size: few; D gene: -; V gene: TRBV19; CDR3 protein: CASSPEFTDTQYF; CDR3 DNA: TGTGCCAGTAGTCCAGAATTCACAGATACGCAGTATTTT
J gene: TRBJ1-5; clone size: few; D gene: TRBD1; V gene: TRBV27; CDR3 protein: CASSSGQGSNQPQHF; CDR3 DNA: TGTGCCAGCAGCTCCGGACAGGGTTCCAATCAGCCCCAGCATTTT
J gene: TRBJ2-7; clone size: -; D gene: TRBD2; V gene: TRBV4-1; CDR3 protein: CASSQDPLSGGSSYEQYF; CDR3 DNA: TGCGCCAGCAGCCAAGATCCCCTGAGCGGGGGGTCCTCCTACGAGCAGTACTTC
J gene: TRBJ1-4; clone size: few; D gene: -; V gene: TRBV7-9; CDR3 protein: CASSSGVWPEDEKLFF; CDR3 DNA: TGTGCCAGCAGCTCTGGTGTGTGGCCGGAGGATGAAAAACTGTTTTTT
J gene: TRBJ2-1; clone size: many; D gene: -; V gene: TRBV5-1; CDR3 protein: CASSQALSSYNEQFF; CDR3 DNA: TGCGCCAGCAGCCAGGCCCTCAGCTCCTACAATGAGCAGTTCTTC
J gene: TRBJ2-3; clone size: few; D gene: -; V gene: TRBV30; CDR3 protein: CAWSDTDTQYF; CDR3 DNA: TGTGCCTGGAGTGATACAGATACGCAGTATTTT
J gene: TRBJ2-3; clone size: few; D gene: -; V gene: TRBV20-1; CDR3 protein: CSARDSLAIPDTQYF; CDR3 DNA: TGCAGTGCTAGAGATTCCCTAGCGATTCCAGATACGCAGTATTTT
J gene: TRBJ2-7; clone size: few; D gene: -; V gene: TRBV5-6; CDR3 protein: CASSPGRDLPYEQYF; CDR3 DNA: TGTGCCAGCAGCCCCGGTAGGGACCTACCCTACGAGCAGTACTTC
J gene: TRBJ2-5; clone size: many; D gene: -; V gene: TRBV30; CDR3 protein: CAWRRVDGETQYF; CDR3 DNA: TGTGCCTGGCGCAGGGTGGATGGGGAGACCCAGTACTTC
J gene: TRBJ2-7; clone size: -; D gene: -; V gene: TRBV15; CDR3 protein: CATSRGGPYEQYF; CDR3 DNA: TGTGCCACCAGCAGAGGTGGGCCCTACGAGCAGTACTTC
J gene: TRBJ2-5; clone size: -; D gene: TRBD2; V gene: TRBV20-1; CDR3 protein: CSARGTSQETQYF; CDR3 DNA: TGCAGTGCTAGGGGGACTAGTCAAGAGACCCAGTACTTC